This T cell receptor beta chain was recorded in a study of technical replicates of blood from a handful of donors. There are 14 residues in the CDR3. Germline CDR1 and CDR2: LGHNA and YNFKEQ. The V segment lost 4 bases and the J segment 5 bases; nucleotides outside the gene matches: 5. Only in-frame clones appear in the TCRdb table, and some are missing; sequencing was by immunoSEQ multiplex PCR. The sample carries roughly 56,000 clones, 90% to 95% recorded once. Sequencing input: PBMCs. V usage is TRBV4-2 and J usage is TRBJ1-2; 9 positions match TRBD1. The clonotype originates from a human donor in good health. Some clones in this sample may be carry-over from other donors' samples. CDR3 protein: CASSRTGEEYGYTF. DNA for the CDR3: TGTGCCAGCAGCCGGACAGGGGAGGAGTATGGCTACACCTTC.